One and the same sample provided the 10 T cell receptor beta chains below, sequenced in a study of siplizumab effects on memory and regulatory T cells. Repertoires were generated with immunoSEQ multiplex PCR, while TCRdb's copy carries only in-frame clones and drops some. The sample holds roughly 50,000 clones, more than 85% seen once. Sequenced sample: naive CD8+ T cells sorted from blood. Source of these receptors: a human donor in good health.

A few counts support this clone. V is TRBV27 and J is TRBJ1-2, with D perhaps matching TRBD1 (6 bases). The CDR3 spans 14 residues. Germline V lookup: CDR1 MNHEY, CDR2 SMNVEV (reference sequence). V dropped 4 bases and J dropped 4 bases, with 13 bases sitting between them. The CDR3 bases are TGTGCCAGCAGTTCTCACAGGGACGGCTATGGCTACACCTTC. This gives the protein CASSSHRDGYGYTF.

The chain links TRBV7-6 to TRBJ2-1; 9 bases are a match to TRBD2. The CDR3 has 18 amino acids. V lost 1 base to trimming and J lost 3 bases; unmatched junction nucleotides: 10. Germline CDR1 is SGHVS and CDR2 is FNYEAQ. This chain's CDR3 is CASSLGASGKTFYNEQFF. CDR3 nucleotide sequence: TGTGCCAGCAGCTTAGGGGCTAGCGGGAAGACTTTCTACAATGAGCAGTTCTTC.

This chain joins TRBV28 and TRBJ2-1, with D possibly matching TRBD2 (5 bases). Per the germline V gene, CDR1 is MDHEN and CDR2 is SYDVKM. The V gene lost 7 bases and the J gene lost 6 bases, with 13 bases spanning the gap. CDR3 size: 13 residues. CDR3 DNA: TGTGCCAGCACCCTTCGAGAGGGCAATGAGCAGTTCTTC. This sequence encodes CASTLREGNEQFF.

The chain uses TRBV4-1 and TRBJ2-3, with 10 bases matching TRBD2. V lost 3 bases and J lost 4; bases outside the gene matches: 13. The CDR3 sequence is 18 residues long. Germline V lookup: CDR1 MGHRA, CDR2 YSYEKL. The CDR3 DNA sequence: TGCGCCAGCAGCCACGCCCCACTAGCGGGATATGGCGCAGATACGCAGTATTTT. Amino acids: CASSHAPLAGYGADTQYF.

The V gene is TRBV27, the J gene TRBJ2-4; D might be TRBD1 (5 bases). The V gene's germline CDR1 is MNHEY and CDR2 SMNVEV (reference sequence). The CDR3 is made up of 14 amino acids. Trimming left V 4 bases short and J 4 bases short, with 11 bases between. DNA of the CDR3: TGTGCCAGCAGTTCAGTTCCAGGGAAAAACATTCAGTACTTC. Its translation is CASSSVPGKNIQYF.

V and J are TRBV6-1 and TRBJ2-2; tentatively, D is TRBD1 (5 bases). The CDR3 totals 14 residues. Germline V lookup: CDR1 MNHNS, CDR2 SASEGT. The ends were cut back, 1 base at V and 6 bases at J, with 9 bases in the middle. CDR3 amino acids: CASSEEGWAGELFF. The CDR3 DNA reads TGTGCCAGCAGTGAAGAGGGGTGGGCCGGGGAGCTGTTTTTT.

V and J are TRBV7-8 and TRBJ2-7; TRBD1 matches 8 bases. The CDR3 has 16 residues. The trim removed 1 base at V and 2 bases at J, leaving 7 bases unmatched. CDR1 SGHVS and CDR2 FQNEAQ come from the germline V gene. This chain's CDR3 is CASSLVPGQDAYEQYF. The CDR3 region has the DNA TGTGCCAGCAGCTTAGTTCCGGGACAGGATGCCTACGAGCAGTACTTC.

V gene TRBV9 combines with J gene TRBJ1-1; tentatively, D is TRBD1 (6 bases). The V gene's germline CDR1 is SGDLS and CDR2 YYNGEE. V was cut by 6 bases and J by 1 base, with 13 bases left in between. The CDR3 is made up of 14 amino acids. The CDR3 DNA follows: TGTGCCAGCACCCAGACAGGTGGGAACACTGAAGCTTTCTTT. It yields the protein CASTQTGGNTEAFF.

The genes are TRBV19 and TRBJ1-2, with D hard to call. This CDR3 is 12 amino acids long. Per germline, CDR1 LNHDA and CDR2 SQIVND (reference sequence). Trimming shortened V by 5 bases and J by 7 bases, and 11 bases separated the two germline ends. The CDR3 here is CASSSEVTGYTF. In DNA, the CDR3 is TGTGCCAGTAGTTCAGAGGTGACTGGCTACACCTTC.

This chain links TRBV7-3 with TRBJ2-3; 12 positions match TRBD2. The CDR3 is 17 amino acids. CDR1 and CDR2 (germline): SGHTA, FQGTGA. V trimming: 5 bases; J trimming: 0 bases; junction bases outside the gene matches: 6. The CDR3 here is CASSLTGTSGSTDTQYF. In DNA, the CDR3 is TGTGCCAGCAGCCTTACCGGGACTAGCGGGAGCACAGATACGCAGTATTTT.